A selection of T cell receptor beta chains follows, all from one sample in a study of blood T cell repertoires in COVID-19. Some clones are missing from TCRdb's copy, which holds only in-frame ones; the method was immunoSEQ multiplex PCR. The table includes more than 95,000 clones, around nine tenths detected once. The sample consisted of peripheral blood. All receptors derive from a woman aged 80 or older with acute or convalescent COVID-19. Each CDR3 is given with its conserved first and last residue. The order of the fields is J gene, V gene, clone size, D gene, CDR3 DNA, CDR3 protein. D genes are given only for firm matches. Clone size, where shown, is once, few, many, or a class for clones that have expanded.

J: TRBJ2-1
V: TRBV2
size: NA
D: NA
DNA: TGTGCCAGCAGCGAAAGGCTAGACAGCCACAATGAGCAGTTCTTC
CDR3: CASSERLDSHNEQFF

J: TRBJ1-5
V: TRBV6-5
size: NA
D: NA
DNA: TGTGCCAGCCGTCCGAGGCCCCAGCATTTT
CDR3: CASRPRPQHF

J: TRBJ2-1
V: TRBV11-2
size: NA
D: NA
DNA: TGTGCCAGCAGCAGCGACGGGAGCTCCTACAATGAGCAGTTCTTC
CDR3: CASSSDGSSYNEQFF

J: TRBJ2-1
V: TRBV5-4
size: NA
D: NA
DNA: TGTGCCAGCAGCTTGACAGGGCGGCATGAGCAGTTCTTC
CDR3: CASSLTGRHEQFF

J: TRBJ2-1
V: TRBV7-9
size: NA
D: TRBD1
DNA: TGTGCCAGCAGCTTAGAGGAGAGACAGGGTAGCCATGAGCAGTTCTTC
CDR3: CASSLEERQGSHEQFF

J: TRBJ1-1
V: TRBV20-1
size: NA
D: NA
DNA: TGCAGTGCTAGAGATCTCACTGAAGCTTTCTTT
CDR3: CSARDLTEAFF

J: TRBJ2-5
V: TRBV6-4
size: NA
D: TRBD2
DNA: TGTGCCAGCAGTGCGGCTAGCGGACAGACCCAGTACTTC
CDR3: CASSAASGQTQYF

J: TRBJ2-2
V: TRBV7-9
size: NA
D: TRBD1
DNA: TGTGCCAGCAGCCATGGACAGGGACGGACCGGGGAGCTGTTTTTT
CDR3: CASSHGQGRTGELFF

J: TRBJ2-3
V: TRBV12-3/TRBV12-4
size: NA
D: TRBD2
DNA: TGTGCCAGCAGTATACTAGCGAATACGCAGTATTTT
CDR3: CASSILANTQYF

J: TRBJ1-2
V: TRBV12-5
size: NA
D: TRBD1
DNA: TGTGCTAGTGGTTTGTCCACAGGGGACCCCTATGGCTACACCTTC
CDR3: CASGLSTGDPYGYTF

J: TRBJ2-7
V: TRBV9
size: NA
D: TRBD1
DNA: TGTGCCAGCAGCGTAGATCCAGGGGGTTTCTACGAGCAGTACTTC
CDR3: CASSVDPGGFYEQYF

J: TRBJ2-2
V: TRBV28
size: NA
D: NA
DNA: TGTGCCAGCAGTATGGGGGCAGGCCGAGCCGGGGAGCTGTTTTTT
CDR3: CASSMGAGRAGELFF

J: TRBJ1-6
V: TRBV6-5
size: NA
D: TRBD1
DNA: TGTGCCAGCAGGGGGACAGGGGATCCACCCCTCCACTTT
CDR3: CASRGTGDPPLHF

J: TRBJ1-2
V: TRBV28
size: once
D: TRBD1
DNA: TGTGCCAGCAGTCCTTATGCAACGACAGGGTTTAATGGCTACACCTTC
CDR3: CASSPYATTGFNGYTF

J: TRBJ2-7
V: TRBV7-9
size: NA
D: NA
DNA: TGTGCCAGCAGCTTAAGGGGGGAGCAGTACTTC
CDR3: CASSLRGEQYF

J: TRBJ1-2
V: TRBV7-9
size: NA
D: TRBD1
DNA: TGTGCCAGCAGCTTACTGGGGACAGGAAGAGGCTACACCTTC
CDR3: CASSLLGTGRGYTF

J: TRBJ1-5
V: TRBV21-1
size: NA
D: NA
DNA: TGTGCCAGCAGCCTCAGGGCTGATCAGCCCCAGCATTTT
CDR3: CASSLRADQPQHF

J: TRBJ2-5
V: TRBV6-5
size: NA
D: NA
DNA: TGTGCCGGAGACTTGCGGACAGAAGAGACCCAGTACTTC
CDR3: CAGDLRTEETQYF

J: TRBJ2-5
V: TRBV6-5
size: NA
D: TRBD1
DNA: TGTGCCAGCAGCTTTAGACAGGGGGCCCAAGAGACCCAGTACTTC
CDR3: CASSFRQGAQETQYF

J: TRBJ1-6
V: TRBV2
size: NA
D: NA
DNA: TGTGCCAGCAGTGACCAGGGGCTTAGGTCACCCCTCCACTTT
CDR3: CASSDQGLRSPLHF

J: TRBJ2-1
V: TRBV5-4
size: NA
D: TRBD2
DNA: TGTGCCAGCAGCTTGTCCAGCGGGGGGGCTTTGTACAATGAGCAGTTCTTC
CDR3: CASSLSSGGALYNEQFF

J: TRBJ2-1
V: TRBV7-9
size: NA
D: NA
DNA: TGTGCCAGCAGCTTACGTCTACCGGAGTTCTTC
CDR3: CASSLRLPEFF

J: TRBJ2-2
V: TRBV18
size: NA
D: NA
DNA: TGTGCCAGCTCACCCCGGAACACCGGGGAGCTGTTTTTT
CDR3: CASSPRNTGELFF

J: TRBJ1-1
V: TRBV29-1
size: few
D: TRBD1
DNA: TGCAGCGTGGACAGGTCGGGACAGGGGAACACTGAAGCTTTCTTT
CDR3: CSVDRSGQGNTEAFF

J: TRBJ2-1
V: TRBV10-3
size: NA
D: NA
DNA: TGTGCCATCAGAGCTGGCAGGGTGGTCGATGAGCAGTTCTTC
CDR3: CAIRAGRVVDEQFF

J: TRBJ1-1
V: TRBV2
size: once
D: NA
DNA: TGTGCCAGCAGTCTGAGGACTGAAGCTTTCTTT
CDR3: CASSLRTEAFF

J: TRBJ2-1
V: TRBV29-1
size: NA
D: TRBD2
DNA: TGCAGCGTAAAATATCTTACTAGCGGGCCCTATGAGCAGTTCTTC
CDR3: CSVKYLTSGPYEQFF

J: TRBJ1-6
V: TRBV5-1
size: NA
D: NA
DNA: TGCGCCAGCAGCTTGGAAGTAGGGCAGGGAGGGTCACCCCTCCACTTT
CDR3: CASSLEVGQGGSPLHF

J: TRBJ1-2
V: TRBV12-3/TRBV12-4
size: NA
D: NA
DNA: TGTGCCAGCGGAGATGGTTATGGCTACACCTTC
CDR3: CASGDGYGYTF

J: TRBJ1-4
V: TRBV21-1
size: once
D: NA
DNA: TGTGCCAGCACCAATCCGGGACAGGGCCATCGACATAATGAAAAACTGTTTTTT
CDR3: CASTNPGQGHRHNEKLFF

J: TRBJ2-7
V: TRBV3-1/TRBV3-2
size: NA
D: TRBD2
DNA: TGTGCCAGCAGCCAAGGGAGCGGGGCTAACTACGAGCAGTACTTC
CDR3: CASSQGSGANYEQYF

J: TRBJ2-2
V: TRBV7-3
size: NA
D: TRBD1
DNA: TGTGCCACAGGACAGGGAATCACCGGGGAGCTGTTTTTT
CDR3: CATGQGITGELFF

J: TRBJ2-4
V: TRBV19
size: NA
D: TRBD1
DNA: TGTGCCAGTAGTCGGGCCGGGACAGGGAAAAACATTCAGTACTTC
CDR3: CASSRAGTGKNIQYF

J: TRBJ2-7
V: TRBV19
size: NA
D: TRBD1
DNA: TGTGCCAGTAGCCTCACACAGGGGGCGGTTTACGAGCAGTACTTC
CDR3: CASSLTQGAVYEQYF

J: TRBJ1-5
V: TRBV18
size: NA
D: NA
DNA: TGTGCCAGCTCACCAAGCGGATTAAATCAGCCCCAGCATTTT
CDR3: CASSPSGLNQPQHF

J: TRBJ2-1
V: TRBV6-5
size: NA
D: TRBD2
DNA: TGTGCCAGCAGGGCTAGCGGAGACAATGAGCAGTTCTTC
CDR3: CASRASGDNEQFF

J: TRBJ2-3
V: TRBV7-9
size: NA
D: TRBD2
DNA: TGTGCCAGCAGTCTACTTAGTAAAGACCGGGGGGTGTTAGCAGATACGCAGTATTTT
CDR3: CASSLLSKDRGVLADTQYF

J: TRBJ1-6
V: TRBV5-8
size: NA
D: NA
DNA: TGTGCCAGCAGCTTGATGCAGGTCCATAATTCACCCCTCCACTTT
CDR3: CASSLMQVHNSPLHF

J: TRBJ2-2
V: TRBV7-3
size: NA
D: TRBD2
DNA: TGTGCCAGCAGCTTAGGTTCCGGGGGGGCCACCGGGGAGCTGTTTTTT
CDR3: CASSLGSGGATGELFF